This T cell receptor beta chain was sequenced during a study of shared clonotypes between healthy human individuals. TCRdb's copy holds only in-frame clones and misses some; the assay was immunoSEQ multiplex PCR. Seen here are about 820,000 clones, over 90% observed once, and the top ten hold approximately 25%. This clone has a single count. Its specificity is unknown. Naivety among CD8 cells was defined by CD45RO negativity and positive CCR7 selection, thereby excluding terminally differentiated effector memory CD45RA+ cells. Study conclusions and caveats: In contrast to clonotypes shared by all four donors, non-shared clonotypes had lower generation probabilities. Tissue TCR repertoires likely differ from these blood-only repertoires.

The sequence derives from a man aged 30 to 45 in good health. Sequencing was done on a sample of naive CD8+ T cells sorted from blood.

In DNA, the CDR3 is TGTGCCAGCAGTTTACCGGGTGTCCCCTACGAGCAGTACTTC. Residues: CASSLPGVPYEQYF. The chain employs TRBV28 and TRBJ2-7; no clear D gene. Germline CDR1 reads MDHEN; CDR2 reads SYDVKM. Trimming pared 2 bases from V and 2 bases from J, leaving 10 bases between. CDR3 length: 14 residues.